This T cell receptor beta chain was documented in a study of T cells in Graves' hyperthyroidism and ophthalmopathy. The TCR beta CDR3 regions underwent amplification using RNA transcripts as the source. Researchers ran a first-round RT-PCR on the TCR CDR3 using the HTBI primer set. A single record per CDR3 protein comes from TCRdb applying MiXCR to the multiplex PCR reads. The sample shows 400,000 to 550,000 distinct CDR3 sequences, roughly 25% of them seen only once. This clonotype was seen a few times. Trimming at V came to 1 base and at J to 10 bases, leaving 7 bases not matched to a gene. There are 15 residues in the CDR3. Germline-derived CDR1 and CDR2 are LNHNV and YYDKDF (reference sequence). Each person with ophthalmopathy scored at least 3 on the Clinical Activity Score, reached NOSPECS grade 4 or higher, and had been ill under 3 months.

This clonotype was sampled from a woman aged 25 to 39 with Graves' ophthalmopathy. The sequenced sample consisted of blood. V and J are TRBV15 and TRBJ1-6; TRBD1 agrees at 7 bases. As DNA, the CDR3 is TGTGCCACCAGCAGAGTAACGACAGGGTGGTCACCCCTCCACTTT. Residues: CATSRVTTGWSPLHF. Looking up the rest from reference TRBV15 and TRBJ1-6 gives the full variable domain: DAMVIQNPRYQVTQFGKPVTLSCSQTLNHNVMYWYQQKSSQAPKLLFHYYDKDFNNEADTPDNFQSRRPNTSFCFLDIRSPGLGDTAMYLCATSRVTTGWSPLHFGNGTRLTVT.